This is a list of T cell receptor beta chains from one sample in a study of Ad26.COV2.S vaccination and SARS-CoV-2 variants. Some clones are missing from TCRdb's copy, which holds only in-frame ones; the method was immunoSEQ multiplex PCR. The top ten hold 6.4% of the sample, which has about 350,000 clones, 88% seen once. The sample here was peripheral blood, taken in a trial of Ad26.COV2.S vaccine versus placebo. These receptors came from a person between 18 and 60 years old who received the Ad26.COV2.S COVID-19 vaccine or a placebo. Both conserved end residues are part of each CDR3. Clone sizes are given selectively: once, few, many, or a class where the clone is expanded.

clone size | J gene | V gene | CDR3 protein
NA | TRBJ2-7 | TRBV27 | CASSSGLPYEQYF
NA | TRBJ2-2 | TRBV27 | CASSFLTGELFF
NA | TRBJ2-1 | TRBV27 | CASSQRWVGYNEQFF
NA | TRBJ1-1 | TRBV4-3 | CASSQDRTNTEAFF
NA | TRBJ1-2 | TRBV4-1 | CASSQDPAAFNYGYTF
NA | TRBJ1-2 | TRBV19 | CASSIGTAGQGILNYGYTF
once | TRBJ2-1 | TRBV29-1 | CSVPGTSGGSYNEQFF
NA | TRBJ1-2 | TRBV6-5 | CASSYGEEPNYGYTF
NA | TRBJ2-3 | TRBV4-3 | CASSQEGGSTDTQYF
NA | TRBJ2-7 | TRBV6-5 | CASSSQMKADEQYF
NA | TRBJ1-1 | TRBV7-2 | CASSLSGQGNQAFF
NA | TRBJ2-7 | TRBV19 | CASSIGGTDSYEQYF
NA | TRBJ2-1 | TRBV30 | CAWSLAGGRNEQFF
NA | TRBJ1-6 | TRBV2 | CASSDRGDSPLHF
once | TRBJ1-1 | TRBV14 | CAGSQVQGNTEAFF
once | TRBJ2-2 | TRBV2 | CASSDTRELFF
NA | TRBJ2-2 | TRBV5-1 | CASSPDGRATGELFF
NA | TRBJ2-4 | TRBV14 | CASSPNPALGARVKNIQYF
NA | TRBJ1-4 | TRBV2 | CASSDGREARGKLFF
NA | TRBJ1-5 | TRBV5-4 | CASSSLPDQPQHF
NA | TRBJ2-7 | TRBV7-9 | CASSLDPSVDEQYF
NA | TRBJ2-3 | TRBV24-1 | CATSGTGVADTQYF
NA | TRBJ2-1 | TRBV4-3 | CASSQGTGQEQFF
once | TRBJ2-7 | TRBV2 | CASSDEATGEGIDEQYF
once | TRBJ1-5 | TRBV5-6 | CASSLEGAGQPQHF
NA | TRBJ2-1 | TRBV2 | CASNPGTSGYNEQFF
NA | TRBJ1-3 | TRBV6-5 | CQTGVSGSGNTIYF
NA | TRBJ1-1 | TRBV5-1 | CASSLQLNTEAFF
NA | TRBJ2-3 | TRBV19 | CATLPTWGNTDTQYF